This TCR beta chain was profiled in a study of T cell changes during pregnancy in multiple sclerosis. Losses at the gene ends were 0 bases for V and 2 bases for J; bases not matched to a gene: 7. CDR3 length: 16 amino acids. Germline loops: CDR1 SGDLS, CDR2 YYNGEE. Libraries were prepared by immunoSEQ multiplex PCR; TCRdb keeps only in-frame clonotypes and omits some of them. The sample includes under 40,000 clones, over 90% of them seen just once. This chain connects TRBV9 to TRBJ2-5; TRBD2 matches 7 bases. The clonotype was recovered from a female donor in good health, enrolled as a control in a pregnancy study. The sequencing here drew on CD4+ T cells from peripheral blood mononuclear cells, taken in the third trimester of pregnancy. The CDR3 sequence is CASSVAPLAGQETQYF. The CDR3, as DNA: TGTGCCAGCAGCGTAGCCCCTTTAGCGGGTCAAGAGACCCAGTACTTC.